This TCR beta chain was sequenced for a study of shared clonotypes between healthy human individuals. In the study overall: The composition of the donors was two women and a few men aged 18 to 49.

Clones were read by immunoSEQ multiplex PCR, and TCRdb kept only the in-frame ones, dropping some. Among about 1.5 million clones listed, 98% were seen once. The CDR3 spans 17 residues. J was trimmed by 4 bases and V by 1 base; bases with no gene match: 7. The V gene's germline CDR1 is SGHAT and CDR2 FQNNGV. Concerning this clone: The antigen remains unidentified.

Findings and caveats of the study: Clonotypes which were not shared had lower generation probabilities than clonotypes that all four donors shared. Apart from blood, nothing was sampled; tissue repertoires likely differ. The low donor count limited represented genetic and exposure-history diversity.

The receptor was derived from a man under 40 in good health. The rearrangement uses TRBV11-2 and TRBJ2-1, with TRBD1 matching over 10 bases. The sequenced material came from naive CD4+ T cells sorted from blood. Subset meaning: CD45RA+ positively selected. As DNA, the CDR3 is TGTGCCAGCAGCTTAGTATTCCCGGGACAGGGGTACAATGAGCAGTTCTTC. Translated, it gives CASSLVFPGQGYNEQFF.